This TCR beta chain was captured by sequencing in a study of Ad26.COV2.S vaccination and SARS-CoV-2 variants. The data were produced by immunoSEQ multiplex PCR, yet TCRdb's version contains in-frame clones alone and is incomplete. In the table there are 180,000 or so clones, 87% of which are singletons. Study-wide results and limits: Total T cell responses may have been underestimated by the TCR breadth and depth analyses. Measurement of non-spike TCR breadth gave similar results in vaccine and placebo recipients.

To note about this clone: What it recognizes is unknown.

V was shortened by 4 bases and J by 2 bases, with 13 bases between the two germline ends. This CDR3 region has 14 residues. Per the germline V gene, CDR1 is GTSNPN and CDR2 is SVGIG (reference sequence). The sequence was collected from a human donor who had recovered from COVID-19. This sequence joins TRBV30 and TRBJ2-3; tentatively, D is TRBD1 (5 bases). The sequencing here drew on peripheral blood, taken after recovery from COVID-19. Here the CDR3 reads CAWKFGANTDTQYF. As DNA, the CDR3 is TGTGCCTGGAAATTTGGGGCTAACACAGATACGCAGTATTTT.